This T cell receptor (beta chain) emerged from a study of shared clonotypes between healthy human individuals. The CDR3 spans 18 residues. V lost 5 bases, J lost 0 bases, and 10 bases stayed unmatched. The germline V gene encodes CDR1 LNHDA and CDR2 SQIVND (reference sequence). Donors comprised only Caucasian adults living in Nashville, Tennessee. The table came from immunoSEQ multiplex PCR; TCRdb's copy has only in-frame clones and leaves some out. The profile shows roughly 1.5 million clones, nearly 99% of them singletons. Sequences were obtained from naive CD4+ T cells sorted from blood. This sample's subset: CD45RA+ positively selected. The genes are TRBV19 and TRBJ2-6; 7 bases map to TRBD1. The TCR was taken from a man aged 25 to 40 in good health. CDR3 region: CASSVSGTAFSGANVLTF. DNA of the CDR3: TGTGCCAGTAGTGTATCCGGGACAGCGTTCTCTGGGGCCAACGTCCTGACTTTC.